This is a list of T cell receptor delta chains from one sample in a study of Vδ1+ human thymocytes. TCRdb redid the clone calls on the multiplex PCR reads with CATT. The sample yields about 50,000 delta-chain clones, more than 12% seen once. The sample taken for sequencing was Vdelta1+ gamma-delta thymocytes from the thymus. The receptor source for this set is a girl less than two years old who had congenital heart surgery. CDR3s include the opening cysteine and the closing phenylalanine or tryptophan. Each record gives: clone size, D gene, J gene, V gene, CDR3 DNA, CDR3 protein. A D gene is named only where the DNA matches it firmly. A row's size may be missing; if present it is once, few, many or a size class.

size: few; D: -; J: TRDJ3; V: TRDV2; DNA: TGTGCCTGTGACACCGTAAGGGTACTGAACTGGGCAAGCTCCTGGGACACCCGACAGATGTTTTTC; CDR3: CACDTVRVLNWASSWDTRQMFF
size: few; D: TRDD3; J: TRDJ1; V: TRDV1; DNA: TGTGCTCTTGGGGAACTGAGTCTAGGGATACTGGGGGACCACACCGATAAACTCATCTTT; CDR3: CALGELSLGILGDHTDKLIF
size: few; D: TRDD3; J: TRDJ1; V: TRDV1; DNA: TGTGCTCTTGGGGACCCGCGATTAGAAGGTCCGGGGGATGGTCCCACCGATAAACTCATCTTT; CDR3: CALGDPRLEGPGDGPTDKLIF
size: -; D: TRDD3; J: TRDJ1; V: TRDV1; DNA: TGTGCTCTTGGGGAACGCACCGTTACTGGGGGATGGGGCGATAAACTCATCTTT; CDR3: CALGERTVTGGWGDKLIF
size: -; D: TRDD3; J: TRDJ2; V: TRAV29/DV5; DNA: TGTGCAGCAAGCGCAATCGCTGGGGGATGTCTGGGTTTGACAGCACAACTCTTCTTT; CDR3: CAASAIAGGCLGLTAQLFF
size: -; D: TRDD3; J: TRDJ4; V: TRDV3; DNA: TGTGCCTTTAACGGTCCTTCCTACTACTGGGGGATACTCGCCGCCAGACCCCTGATCTTT; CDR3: CAFNGPSYYWGILAARPLIF
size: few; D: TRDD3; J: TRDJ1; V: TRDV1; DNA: TGTGCTCTTGGGCCCGGTCGTTTCCCCTGGGGGATGCCCCATAAACTCATCTTT; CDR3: CALGPGRFPWGMPHKLIF
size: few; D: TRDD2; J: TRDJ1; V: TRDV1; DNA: TGTGCTCTTGGGGAAGAGACTTCCTACCGAGGAAGCGATAAACTCATCTTT; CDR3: CALGEETSYRGSDKLIF
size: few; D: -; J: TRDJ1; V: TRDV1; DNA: TGTGCTCTTGGGGAAACGGGGATCAGAGCGTACACCGATAAACCCATCTTT; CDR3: CALGETGIRAYTDKPIF
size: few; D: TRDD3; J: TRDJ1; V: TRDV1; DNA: TGTGCTCTTGTCGGTGGGGGATTAACCGATAAACTCATCTTT; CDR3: CALVGGGLTDKLIF
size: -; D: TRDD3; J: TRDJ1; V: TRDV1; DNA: TGTGCTCTTGGGGAACCACTCCCTAACTGGGGGATCCGGGGGGACACCGATAAACTCATCTTT; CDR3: CALGEPLPNWGIRGDTDKLIF
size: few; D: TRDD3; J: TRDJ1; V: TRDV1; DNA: TGTGCTCTTGGGGAAATTACTGGGGGAGGCCCCGATAAACTCATCTTT; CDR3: CALGEITGGGPDKLIF
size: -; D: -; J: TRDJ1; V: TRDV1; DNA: TGTGCTCTTGGGGACGGGGGGTTTCTCGATAAACTCATCTTT; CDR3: CALGDGGFLDKLIF
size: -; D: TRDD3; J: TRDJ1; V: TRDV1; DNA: TGTGCTCTTGGGGAACTCCCCTCTGGGGGATACGTATCTTACACCGATAAACTCATCTTT; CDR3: CALGELPSGGYVSYTDKLIF
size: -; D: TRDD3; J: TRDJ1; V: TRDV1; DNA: TGTGCTCTTGGGGAAAAATTTATTCGGGGGATCGGAGTGAGGGGGACCGATAAACTCATCTTT; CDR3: CALGEKFIRGIGVRGTDKLIF
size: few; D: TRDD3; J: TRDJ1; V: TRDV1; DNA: TGTGCTCTTGGGGATCCCTTTCCGGGCAGGGGGATGTACACCGATAAACTCATCTTT; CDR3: CALGDPFPGRGMYTDKLIF
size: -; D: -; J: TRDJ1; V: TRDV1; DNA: TGTGCTCTTGGGGAGCACCTTCCGAACCAGAGATACTTAGGCGATAAACTCATCTTT; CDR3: CALGEHLPNQRYLGDKLIF
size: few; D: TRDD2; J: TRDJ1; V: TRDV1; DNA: TGTGCTCTTGGGGAACTATCCTTCCTAGCTGTGTACACCGATAAACTCATCTTT; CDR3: CALGELSFLAVYTDKLIF
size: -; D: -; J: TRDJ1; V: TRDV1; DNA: TGTGCTCTTGGGGAACGGTTCGATAAGGGGATGAGGCACACCGATAAACTCATCTTT; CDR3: CALGERFDKGMRHTDKLIF
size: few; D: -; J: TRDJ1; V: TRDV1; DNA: TGTGCTCTTGGGGAACTGCCAGCTTGCCCGAAGGACGATAAACTCATCTTT; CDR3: CALGELPACPKDDKLIF
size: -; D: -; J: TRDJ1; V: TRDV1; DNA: TGTGCTCTTGGGGAAATCCGCTCGATCACCGATAAACTCATCTTT; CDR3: CALGEIRSITDKLIF
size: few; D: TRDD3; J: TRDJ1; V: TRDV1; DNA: TGTGCTCTTGGGGAACCGTACAACACCTTCCCTCTTACTGGGGGATACGGTGACGATAAACTCATCTTT; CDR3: CALGEPYNTFPLTGGYGDDKLIF
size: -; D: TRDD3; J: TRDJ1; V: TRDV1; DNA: TGTGCTCTTGGGGACCCCTCGCGGGGGATAAGTTCCGATAAACTCATCTTT; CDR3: CALGDPSRGISSDKLIF
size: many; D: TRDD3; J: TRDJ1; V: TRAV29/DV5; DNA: TGTGCAGCAAGCGTAAACAACCTGGGGGATCAAGACACCGATAAACTCATCTTT; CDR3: CAASVNNLGDQDTDKLIF
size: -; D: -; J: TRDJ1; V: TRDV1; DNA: TGTGCTCTTGGCGAAGGCCTCTCTCCTCCAGGGGCCCCTGGTCACACCGATAAACTCATCTTT; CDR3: CALGEGLSPPGAPGHTDKLIF
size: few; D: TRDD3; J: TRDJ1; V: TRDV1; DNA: TGTGCTCTTAAACCCTCGGTGGGGGATACGACCGATAAACTCATCTTT; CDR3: CALKPSVGDTTDKLIF
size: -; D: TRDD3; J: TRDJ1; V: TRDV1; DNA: TGTGCTCTTGGGGAATTGAGGTCTGGGGGATACGCAGCGGCGGCCACCGATAAACTCATCTTT; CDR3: CALGELRSGGYAAAATDKLIF
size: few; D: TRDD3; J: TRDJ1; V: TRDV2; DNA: TGTGCCTGTGCCGTAAAATTTGGGGGATACGCGGAGGGAAAACTCATCTTT; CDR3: CACAVKFGGYAEGKLIF
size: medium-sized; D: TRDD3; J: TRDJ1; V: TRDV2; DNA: TGTGCCTGTGACCCCGACAACTGGGGGATACGCGGGCCGGGACATTACACCGATAAACTCATCTTT; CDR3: CACDPDNWGIRGPGHYTDKLIF
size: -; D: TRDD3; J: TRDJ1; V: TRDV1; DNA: TGTGCTCTTGGGGAACTCCTCCGGGTACCTATAACCTGGGGGGACCCGGAGTACACCGATAAACTCATCTTT; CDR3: CALGELLRVPITWGDPEYTDKLIF
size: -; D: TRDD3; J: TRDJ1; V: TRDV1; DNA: TGTGCTCTTGGGGAACTGCTCAAAGGGATACGGGGTGTAGAGACCGATAAACTCATCTTT; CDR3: CALGELLKGIRGVETDKLIF
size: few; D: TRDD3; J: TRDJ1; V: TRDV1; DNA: TGTGCTCTTGGGAACCCCCTCCCCCCCTACTGGGGACGTGGGAGACTCATCTTT; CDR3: CALGNPLPPYWGRGRLIF
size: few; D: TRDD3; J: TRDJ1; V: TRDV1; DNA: TGTGCTCTTGGGGAAAATAGGCCCGGTACTGGGGGATCCGATAAACTCATCTTT; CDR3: CALGENRPGTGGSDKLIF
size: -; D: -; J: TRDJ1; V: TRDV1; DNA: TGTGCTCTTGGGGAACTCTACGGCAAACTCATCTTT; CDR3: CALGELYGKLIF
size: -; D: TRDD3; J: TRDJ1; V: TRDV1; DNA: TGTGCTCTTGGGGAAGAACGTGTCACTTCCTACGGGGTGGGGGATACGAGAGAGCTCATCTTT; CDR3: CALGEERVTSYGVGDTRELIF
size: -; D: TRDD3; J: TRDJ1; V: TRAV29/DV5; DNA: TGTGCAGCAAGCTCTGGCTCTTGGTCCTGGGGGATTCTTACGTACACCGATAAACTCATCTTT; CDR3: CAASSGSWSWGILTYTDKLIF
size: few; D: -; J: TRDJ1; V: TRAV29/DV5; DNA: TGTGCTAAGGCCTCCCCCCCTGTACTGTCACAGCAAAAACTCATCTTT; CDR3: CAKASPPVLSQQKLIF
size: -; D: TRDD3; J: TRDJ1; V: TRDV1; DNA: TGTGCTCTTGGCTACATCCTGGGGGACCTTAAACTCATCTTT; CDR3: CALGYILGDLKLIF
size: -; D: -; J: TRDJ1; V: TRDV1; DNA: TGTGCTCTTGCCCCAGTCCCAAGGGGGGTTTACCCTTACACCGATAAACTCATCTTT; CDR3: CALAPVPRGVYPYTDKLIF
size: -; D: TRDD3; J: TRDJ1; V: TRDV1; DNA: TGTGCTCTTGGGGAAAAGGCCATGGGGGATACAAGAGTGCCGAACACAAAGGACACCGATAAACTCATCTTT; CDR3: CALGEKAMGDTRVPNTKDTDKLIF
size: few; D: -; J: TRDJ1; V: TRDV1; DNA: TGTGCTCTTGGGGGGGATTGTTGGGGATCCGTGTACACCGATAAACTCATCTTT; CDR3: CALGGDCWGSVYTDKLIF
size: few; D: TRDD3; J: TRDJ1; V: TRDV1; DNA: TGTGCTCTTTCGACTGGGGGATACCCGTACACCGATAAACTCATCTTT; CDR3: CALSTGGYPYTDKLIF
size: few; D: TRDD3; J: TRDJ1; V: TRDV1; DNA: TGTGCTCTTGGGGAAGAGGCTTCTCCCCTACTGGGGACAAAGCGGACCGATAAACTCATCTTT; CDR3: CALGEEASPLLGTKRTDKLIF
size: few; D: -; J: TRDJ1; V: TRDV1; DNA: TGTGCTCTTGGGGAACACCCCTCCCGGGGTTATACCGATAAACTCATCTTT; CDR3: CALGEHPSRGYTDKLIF
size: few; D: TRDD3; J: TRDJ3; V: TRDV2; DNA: TGTGCCCGTGTGGGTACTGGGGGATGTTGGGACACCCGACAGATGTTTTTC; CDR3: CARVGTGGCWDTRQMFF
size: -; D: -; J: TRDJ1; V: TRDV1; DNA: TGTGCTCTTGGGGAAGAGCGGCCCCTGTCTGTACTGATGTACACCGATAAACTCATCTTT; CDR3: CALGEERPLSVLMYTDKLIF
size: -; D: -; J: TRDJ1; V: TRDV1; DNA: TGTGCTCTTGGGGCCCCTCCTACGTTCGTTATTGGCGCCGATAAACTCATCTTT; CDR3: CALGAPPTFVIGADKLIF
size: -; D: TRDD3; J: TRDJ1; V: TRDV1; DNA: TGTGCTCTTGGGGAACTTCGGCCTAGTACTGGGGGATACGCGACCGATAAACTCATCTTT; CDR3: CALGELRPSTGGYATDKLIF
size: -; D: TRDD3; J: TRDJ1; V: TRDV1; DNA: TGTGCTCTTGGGGAATTCCTACCCGGGGGATACCACACCGATAAACTCATCTTT; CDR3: CALGEFLPGGYHTDKLIF
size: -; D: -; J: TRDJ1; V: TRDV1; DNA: TGTGCTCTTCTTAGGTCCCGAAACAAGGGACTTCCACACGAGGCCGATAAACTCATCTTT; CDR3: CALLRSRNKGLPHEADKLIF
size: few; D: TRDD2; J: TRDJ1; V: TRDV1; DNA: TGTGCTCTTGGGGAAAGTCCCGGCCTTCCTACGTGCAACGGGGTAAGAACCGATAAACTCATCTTT; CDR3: CALGESPGLPTCNGVRTDKLIF
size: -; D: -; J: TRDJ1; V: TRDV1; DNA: TGTGCTCTTGGGGAACGTCGAGAACAGCCCGATAGACTGGACGATATAGGGACCGATAAACTCATCTTT; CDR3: CALGERREQPDRLDDIGTDKLIF
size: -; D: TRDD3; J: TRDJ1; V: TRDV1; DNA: TGTGCTCTTGGGGAACCTCCTCGGTGGGGGATACACCCTACCCACACCGATAAACTCATCTTT; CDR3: CALGEPPRWGIHPTHTDKLIF
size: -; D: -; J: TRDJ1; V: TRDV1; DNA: TGTGCTCTTGGGGACCCGCCCTCCTACGGGCAATTGTACACCGATAAACTCATCTTT; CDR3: CALGDPPSYGQLYTDKLIF